These T cell receptor beta chains were read from a single sample in a study of blood T cell repertoires in COVID-19. Sequencing was performed with immunoSEQ multiplex PCR; in TCRdb, only in-frame clones are kept and a portion is missing. The repertoire has some 120,000 clones, roughly 87% of them found once; the top ten carry 18%. The source material was PBMCs or T cells enriched from blood (not recorded which). All receptors come from a man aged 30 to 45 who had recovered from COVID-19. CDR3s include the opening cysteine and the closing phenylalanine or tryptophan. D genes are given only for firm matches. The size field is filled for only some rows; it gives once, few, many or a size class.

v_gene,j_gene,abundance,d_gene,CDR3aa,CDR3nt
TRBV6-4,TRBJ2-2,NA,NA,CASSAPGTNTGELFF,TGTGCCAGCAGCGCCCCCGGGACAAACACCGGGGAGCTGTTTTTT
TRBV7-9,TRBJ2-5,NA,NA,CASSLAAGLETQYF,TGTGCCAGCAGCTTAGCTGCGGGGCTGGAGACCCAGTACTTC
TRBV30,TRBJ2-1,many,TRBD2,CAWSIRGLASNEQFF,TGTGCCTGGAGTATCCGGGGACTAGCTAGCAATGAGCAGTTCTTC
TRBV9,TRBJ2-2,NA,TRBD2,CASSVVSGRASGELFF,TGTGCCAGCAGCGTAGTGAGCGGGAGGGCCTCCGGGGAGCTGTTTTTT
TRBV5-6,TRBJ2-1,NA,TRBD2,CASSLVTSGSYNEQFF,TGTGCCAGCAGCTTGGTAACTAGCGGGAGTTACAATGAGCAGTTCTTC
TRBV7-9,TRBJ2-1,NA,TRBD2,CASSSPGTSGVDEQFF,TGTGCCAGCAGCTCCCCCGGGACTAGCGGGGTCGATGAGCAGTTCTTC
TRBV30,TRBJ2-2,NA,TRBD2,CAFLGGVTGELFF,TGTGCCTTTCTGGGAGGGGTCACCGGGGAGCTGTTTTTT
TRBV2,TRBJ2-7,NA,TRBD1,CASAGTGVGEQYF,TGTGCCAGCGCCGGGACAGGGGTTGGCGAGCAGTACTTC
TRBV13,TRBJ2-3,NA,TRBD2,CASSPLAFSTDTQYF,TGTGCCAGCAGCCCACTAGCGTTCAGCACAGATACGCAGTATTTT
TRBV2,TRBJ1-2,few,TRBD1,CASRLTGLYGYTF,TGTGCCAGCAGATTGACAGGGCTCTATGGCTACACCTTC
TRBV7-7,TRBJ2-7,NA,NA,CASSVGDLYEQYF,TGTGCCAGCAGCGTCGGGGATTTGTACGAGCAGTACTTC
TRBV7-9,TRBJ2-1,NA,TRBD1,CASSVPRDRGRNEQFF,TGTGCCAGCAGCGTCCCCCGGGACAGGGGAAGGAATGAGCAGTTCTTC
TRBV18,TRBJ1-4,NA,TRBD1,CASSPTGAGSEKLFF,TGTGCCAGCTCACCGACAGGGGCTGGCAGTGAAAAACTGTTTTTT
TRBV19,TRBJ1-1,NA,NA,CASSISRGWGTEAFF,TGTGCCAGTAGTATTTCGCGGGGCTGGGGCACTGAAGCTTTCTTT
TRBV10-1,TRBJ1-1,NA,TRBD1,CASSAGGAGTEAFF,TGCGCCAGCAGTGCAGGGGGCGCGGGCACTGAAGCTTTCTTT
TRBV15,TRBJ1-2,NA,TRBD1,CATSREDRGIGGYTF,TGTGCCACCAGCAGAGAGGACAGGGGTATTGGTGGCTACACCTTC
TRBV7-2,TRBJ2-2,once,NA,CASSSTSYLTGELFF,TGTGCCAGCAGCAGTACTAGCTACCTCACCGGGGAGCTGTTTTTT
TRBV19,TRBJ1-1,NA,NA,CASSIERGWNTEAFF,TGTGCCAGTAGTATAGAAAGGGGCTGGAACACTGAAGCTTTCTTT
TRBV18,TRBJ2-4,NA,TRBD1,CASSPRSLGTDRLAKNIQYF,TGTGCCAGCTCACCAAGGTCGCTCGGGACAGATAGACTAGCCAAAAACATTCAGTACTTC
TRBV27,TRBJ1-5,NA,NA,CASSEGRWNQPQHF,TGTGCCAGCAGTGAGGGGAGGTGGAATCAGCCCCAGCATTTT
TRBV6-5,TRBJ1-6,NA,NA,CASRYAANSPLHF,TGTGCCAGCCGTTATGCGGCAAATTCACCCCTCCACTTT